This TCR beta chain was sequenced for a study of shared clonotypes between healthy human individuals (dated by TCRdb to the early 2020s). Concerning the study at large: A couple of women and a few men aged 18 to 49 years were included in the cohort. Leukapheresis yielded between about 0.8 and 9.5 billion PBMCs per donor. To increase sequencing depth and limit assay-specific biases, TCR repertoire library preparation and sequencing were carried out by different laboratories using diverse techniques. To estimate repertoire size and how much clonotype sharing occurs between individuals, the study deeply sequenced the blood TCR repertoires of 4 to 6 healthy adults. Study-level results and caveats: Sampling was restricted to blood, and TCR repertoires in tissue are likely to differ from TCR repertoires in blood. Pairwise subsampling led to the expectation that sequencing depth would affect the degree of clonotype sharing among donors. The small number of donors limited the genetic and exposure-history diversity represented.

Using the deep immunoSEQ assay, TCR CDR3 regions were amplified from genomic DNA by multiplex PCR. Genomic DNA extracted from each cell subset was distributed evenly over all wells of several immunoSEQ 96-well plates, and each plate served as one replicate. For unsorted PBMC, approximately 310 ng genomic DNA, equal to 25,000 to 35,000 T cell genomes, was loaded into each replicate PCR. Genomic DNA from unsorted PBMC was sequenced over ten immunoSEQ deep assay plates. Purified libraries were measured with a Qubit 3.0 fluorometer, size-checked on a Bioanalyzer 2100, and measured again with the KAPA Library Quantification kit. Each immunoSEQ 96-well plate was sequenced on its own single-read 150-cycle Illumina NextSeq 550 flow cell. In the original analysis: Because only junctional sequences without quality scores were contained in the immunoSEQ output, filtering matching that applied to full-length reads could not be performed. To assign V/J genes and CDR3, sequences were annotated using PyIR, a Python wrapper for IgBLAST v1.9, with IMGT germline references. Reads were filtered out if the reads had weak V/J assignments (E-value above 1e-6), no CDR3, stop codons, out-of-frame junctions, or ambiguous translated residues. V3J clonotypes were defined by identical inferred V gene, J gene, and CDR3 amino acid sequence. To compute the percentage overlap between repertoires, the number of shared unique clonotypes was divided by the size of the smaller repertoire. Three approaches were used to assess repertoire richness: RTK rarefaction, the Chao1 estimator, and Recon v2.1 estimates of unobserved clonotypes. Entries here come from immuneACCESS through TCRdb and include only in-frame sequences with V and J called. Some clones fail to appear in such tables; in the studies checked, an unresolved V gene covers under half of the shortfall, and the cause of the remainder is unknown. V and J calls and clone size are as listed in that table; D and trimming were resolved from the DNA. Here the sample has about 490,000 clones; 70% to 80% occur a single time. Over 10% of the sample rests with the top ten.

The germline V gene sets CDR1 to SGHVS and CDR2 to FQNEAQ. The V and J ends are trimmed by 2 bases and 4 bases, leaving 14 bases between them. Reading from cysteine to phenylalanine, the CDR3 counts 15 amino acids. Only CDR3 DNA is held: 45 bases, read in frame from base 1. Notes on this clone: There is no known antigen for this receptor. There are no base qualities to consult, and no much larger clone falls within one base.

Healthy HIV-negative adults with no recently reported acute infections or vaccinations were included as donors. Every donor was a Caucasian adult residing in Nashville, Tennessee, USA. For unsorted samples, 84 million or so PBMCs were counted, and genomic DNA was extracted using the QIAamp DNA Blood Mini kit. Blood was obtained by leukapheresis, after which PBMCs were separated by Ficoll-Histopaque density gradient centrifugation and cryopreserved in liquid nitrogen vapor phase. The sequence is built from TRBV7-8 and TRBJ1-2; confidence is insufficient to name the D gene. Sequencing used PBMCs. The source is a woman between 35 and 50 years old in good health. Some clones in this sample may be carry-over from other donors' samples. At the DNA level, the sequence is TGTGCCAGCAGCTTATTTGGAACACAACCCTATGGCTACACCTTC. Its amino acids are CASSLFGTQPYGYTF.